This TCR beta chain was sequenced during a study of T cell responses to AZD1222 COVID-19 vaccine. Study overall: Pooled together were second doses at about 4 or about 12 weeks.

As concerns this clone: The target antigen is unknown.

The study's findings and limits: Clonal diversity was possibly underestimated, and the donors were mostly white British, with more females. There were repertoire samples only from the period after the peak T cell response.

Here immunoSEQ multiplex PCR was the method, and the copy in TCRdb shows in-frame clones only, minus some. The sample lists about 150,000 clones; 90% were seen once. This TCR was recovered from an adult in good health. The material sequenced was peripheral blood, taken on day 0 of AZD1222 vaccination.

This chain's CDR3 is CASSPLTGTGVTEAFF. The CDR3 nucleotides read TGTGCCAGCAGCCCTCTCACCGGGACAGGGGTCACTGAAGCTTTCTTT. J is TRBJ1-1 and V is TRBV7-6, with 10 bases fitting TRBD1. The V gene end was trimmed by 5 bases and the J gene end by 4 bases; junction bases not matched to a gene: 10. The CDR3 runs to 16 residues. CDR1 is SGHVS and CDR2 is FNYEAQ in the germline V gene.